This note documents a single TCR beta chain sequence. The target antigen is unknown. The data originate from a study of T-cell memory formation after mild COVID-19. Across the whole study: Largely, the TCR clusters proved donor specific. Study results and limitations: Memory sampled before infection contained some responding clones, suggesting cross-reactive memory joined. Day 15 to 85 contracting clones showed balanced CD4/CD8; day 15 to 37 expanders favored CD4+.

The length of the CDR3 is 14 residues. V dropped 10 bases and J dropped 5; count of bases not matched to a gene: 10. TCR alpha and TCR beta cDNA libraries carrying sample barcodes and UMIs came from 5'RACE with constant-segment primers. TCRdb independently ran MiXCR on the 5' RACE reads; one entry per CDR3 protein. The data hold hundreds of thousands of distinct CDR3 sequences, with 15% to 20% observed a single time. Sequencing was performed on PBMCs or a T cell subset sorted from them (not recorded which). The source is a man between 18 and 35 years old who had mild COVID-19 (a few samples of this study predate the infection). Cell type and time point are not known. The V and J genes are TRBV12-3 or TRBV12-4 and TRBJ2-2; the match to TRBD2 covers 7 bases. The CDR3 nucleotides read TGTGCCACCATGGACGCGGGGGATACCGGGGAGCTGTTTTTT. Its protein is CATMDAGDTGELFF.